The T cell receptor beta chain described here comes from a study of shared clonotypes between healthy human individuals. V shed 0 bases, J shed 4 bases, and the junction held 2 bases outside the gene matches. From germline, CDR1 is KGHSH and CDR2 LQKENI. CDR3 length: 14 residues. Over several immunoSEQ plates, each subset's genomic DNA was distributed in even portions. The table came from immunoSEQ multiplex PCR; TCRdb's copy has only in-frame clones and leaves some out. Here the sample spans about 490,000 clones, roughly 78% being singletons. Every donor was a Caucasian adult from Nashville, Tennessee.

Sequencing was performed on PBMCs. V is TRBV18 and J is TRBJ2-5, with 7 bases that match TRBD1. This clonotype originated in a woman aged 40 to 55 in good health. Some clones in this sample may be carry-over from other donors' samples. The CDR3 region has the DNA TGTGCCAGCTCACCACCGGGACAGATAGAGACCCAGTACTTC. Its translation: CASSPPGQIETQYF.